This record looks at one T cell receptor beta chain sequence and its context. Its specificity is not known. V trimming: 3 bases; J trimming: 0 bases; junction bases outside the gene matches: 5. CDR1 and CDR2 from the germline V gene are MNHNS and SASEGT. This CDR3 spans 16 amino acids. The data belong to a study of cytomegalovirus exposure and HLA in healthy donors. About the study: Of over 300 genotyped donors, 65% to 85% clustered with self-reported Caucasian donors. Broader study findings: Highly shared sequence variants in one cluster were likely a sequencing artifact. Relative to equally common others, HLA-associated TCR beta chains showed greater clonal expansion in a later analysis. Based on reports, TCR beta sequences accurately predicted HLA-A and HLA-B alleles for most subjects.

PCR employed 60 Vbeta and 13 Jbeta primers. Here immunoSEQ multiplex PCR was the method, and the copy in TCRdb shows in-frame clones only, minus some. In the table there are tens of thousands of clones, around 72% of which are singletons. What was sequenced was PBMCs. The source is a woman in her thirties or forties in good health and CMV-seropositive. The chain combines TRBV6-1 with TRBJ2-1, with 7 bases fitting TRBD2. The CDR3 DNA reads as TGTGCCAGCAGTGAGGAGCGGGGTTACTCCTACAATGAGCAGTTCTTC. It encodes CASSEERGYSYNEQFF.